Each of the 9 T cell receptor beta chains below was sequenced from the same sample in a study of neoadjuvant anti-PD-1 for oral cavity cancer. Stated time point: after neoadjuvant nivolumab, at surgical resection. The repertoire was sequenced with immunoSEQ multiplex PCR; TCRdb's copy has only in-frame clones and lacks some. This table has approximately 37,000 clones, approximately 40% appearing once. Sequencing used tumor tissue, obtained after nivolumab (anti-PD-1) treatment. The receptor source for this set is a person between 40 and 80 years old with oral cavity squamous cell carcinoma.

This clone was seen many times. V usage is TRBV13 and J usage is TRBJ1-2; 7 nucleotides line up with TRBD1. The CDR3 sequence is 15 residues long. Losses at the gene ends were 6 bases for V and 2 bases for J; bases not matched to a gene: 9. Germline CDR1 and CDR2: PRHDT and FYEKMQ (reference sequence). The CDR3 loop is CASSNLRGQNYGYTF. The CDR3 DNA is TGTGCCAGCAGTAACCTCAGGGGACAGAACTATGGCTACACCTTC.

This clone has a handful of counts. The chain couples TRBV2 to TRBJ1-2, with D possibly being TRBD1 (6 bases). CDR1 and CDR2 from the germline V gene are SNHLY and FYNNEI. Between the trimmed V and J ends, which lost 3 bases and 2 bases, there was a span of 13 bases. The CDR3 totals 15 residues. CDR3 sequence (DNA): TGTGCCAGCAGTGATTACCCAGGGGCCAACTATGGCTACACCTTC. Translation gives CASSDYPGANYGYTF.

The chain links TRBV27 to TRBJ2-5, with D perhaps TRBD2 (6 bases). Germline loops: CDR1 MNHEY, CDR2 SMNVEV (reference sequence). This CDR3 contains 13 residues. Trimming removed 3 bases at V and 1 base at J, with 6 bases between. CDR3 region: CASSFGGQETQYF. The CDR3 bases are TGTGCCAGCAGTTTCGGGGGCCAAGAGACCCAGTACTTC.

This clone has only a few counts. V is TRBV19 and J is TRBJ1-2, with no clear D. With 3 bases removed from V and 6 bases from J, the gap between germline ends came to 8 bases. CDR1 and CDR2 from the germline V gene are LNHDA and SQIVND (reference sequence). CDR3 size: 12 residues. The CDR3 sequence: CASSIELNGYTF. CDR3 nucleotides: TGTGCCAGTAGTATCGAGCTCAATGGCTACACCTTC. Looking up the rest from reference TRBV19 and TRBJ1-2 gives the full variable domain: DGGITQSPKYLFRKEGQNVTLSCEQNLNHDAMYWYRQDPGQGLRLIYYSQIVNDFQKGDIAEGYSVSREKKESFPLTVTSAQKNPTAFYLCASSIELNGYTFGSGTRLTVV.

The gene calls are TRBV9 and TRBJ2-2; 8 positions match TRBD1. This CDR3 region has 14 residues. Germline trimming cut 3 bases from V and 4 bases from J; bases unmatched to any gene: 2. Looked up from germline, CDR1 is SGDLS and CDR2 is YYNGEE. DNA for the CDR3: TGTGCCAGCAGCGCTACAGGGGGCACCGGGGAGCTGTTTTTT. Its protein product is CASSATGGTGELFF.

In this sample, this clone turned up many times. This chain links TRBV4-2 with TRBJ2-2, with 10 bases that match TRBD2. V shed 4 bases and J 1 base; nucleotides not matched to a gene: 6. The germline gives CDR1 LGHNA, CDR2 YNFKEQ. The CDR3 is 17 residues long. This chain's CDR3 is CASSRPAGGMNTGELFF. In nucleotides, the CDR3 is TGTGCCAGCAGCCGACCAGCGGGAGGGATGAACACCGGGGAGCTGTTTTTT.

The chain has TRBV7-6 and TRBJ2-7; D may be TRBD1 or TRBD2 (5 bases each). V shed 4 bases and J shed 9 bases, with 19 bases lying between them. The CDR3 runs 14 residues. The germline V gene encodes CDR1 SGHVS and CDR2 FNYEAQ. The CDR3 DNA follows: TGTGCCAGCAGCTCGCAAGGCGGTGGGGACCCGCAGTACTTC. Its protein is CASSSQGGGDPQYF.

This rearrangement joins TRBV12-5 to TRBJ2-7, with TRBD1 matching 7 bases. The junction had 10 bases not matched to a gene; V was cut back by 1 base and J by 4 bases. The germline V gene has CDR1 LGHNT and CDR2 FRNRAP. The CDR3 sequence is 16 residues long. CDR3 loop: CASGLAQGVLGYEQYF. For the CDR3, the DNA is TGTGCTAGTGGTTTGGCCCAGGGGGTTTTAGGGTACGAGCAGTACTTC.

In this sample, this clone turned up a few times. The chain joins TRBV7-9 to TRBJ1-2; 7 nucleotides line up with TRBD1. The CDR3 has 14 residues. CDR1 and CDR2 from the germline V gene are SEHNR and FQNEAQ (reference sequence). After removal of 1 base from V and 4 bases from J, the junction contained 3 bases not matched to a gene. CDR3 sequence reads: CASSLGQGVYGYTF. CDR3 sequence (DNA): TGTGCCAGCAGCTTAGGACAGGGAGTCTATGGCTACACCTTC.